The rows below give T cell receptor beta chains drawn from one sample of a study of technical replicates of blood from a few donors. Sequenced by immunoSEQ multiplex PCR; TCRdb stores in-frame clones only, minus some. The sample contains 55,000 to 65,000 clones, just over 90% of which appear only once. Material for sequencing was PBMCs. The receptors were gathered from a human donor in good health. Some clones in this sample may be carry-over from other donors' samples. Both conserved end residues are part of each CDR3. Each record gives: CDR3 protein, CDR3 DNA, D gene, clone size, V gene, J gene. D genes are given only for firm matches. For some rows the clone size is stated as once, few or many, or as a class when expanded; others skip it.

cdr3_aa: CASSSGPGGASPLHF
cdr3_nt: TGTGCCAGCAGCTCCGGGCCCGGCGGGGCTTCACCCCTCCACTTT
d_call: -
clone_size: -
v_call: TRBV7-2
j_call: TRBJ1-6

cdr3_aa: CASSLSRFGTPGNEQFF
cdr3_nt: TGTGCCAGCAGCCTCAGTCGGTTCGGCACCCCCGGGAATGAGCAGTTCTTC
d_call: -
clone_size: few
v_call: TRBV11-3
j_call: TRBJ2-1

cdr3_aa: CASSDKREGPEQYF
cdr3_nt: TGTGCCAGCAGCGACAAGCGGGAGGGCCCCGAGCAGTACTTC
d_call: TRBD2
clone_size: -
v_call: TRBV9
j_call: TRBJ2-7

cdr3_aa: CASSLGQGVEQYF
cdr3_nt: TGTGCCAGCAGCTTAGGACAGGGGGTCGAGCAGTACTTC
d_call: TRBD1
clone_size: -
v_call: TRBV7-9
j_call: TRBJ2-7

cdr3_aa: CARSSLSGNTIYF
cdr3_nt: TGTGCCAGGAGTTCACTCTCTGGAAACACCATATATTTT
d_call: -
clone_size: few
v_call: TRBV30
j_call: TRBJ1-3

cdr3_aa: CASSLLEGSNQPQHF
cdr3_nt: TGTGCCAGCAGCTTGCTAGAGGGCTCCAATCAGCCCCAGCATTTT
d_call: -
clone_size: -
v_call: TRBV5-6
j_call: TRBJ1-5

cdr3_aa: CASSRQGAYNSPLHF
cdr3_nt: TGTGCCAGCTCCCGACAGGGCGCATATAATTCACCCCTCCACTTT
d_call: TRBD1
clone_size: -
v_call: TRBV18
j_call: TRBJ1-6

cdr3_aa: CAWTRTGVHQPQHF
cdr3_nt: TGTGCCTGGACTCGCACAGGGGTACATCAGCCCCAGCATTTT
d_call: TRBD1
clone_size: -
v_call: TRBV30
j_call: TRBJ1-5

cdr3_aa: CASSFWTANTEAFF
cdr3_nt: TGTGCCAGCAGCTTTTGGACAGCGAACACTGAAGCTTTCTTT
d_call: -
clone_size: -
v_call: TRBV7-9
j_call: TRBJ1-1

cdr3_aa: CASSVGASGELFF
cdr3_nt: TGTGCCAGCAGCGTAGGGGCAAGCGGGGAGCTGTTTTTT
d_call: -
clone_size: -
v_call: TRBV9
j_call: TRBJ2-2

cdr3_aa: CASRAGAAGSPLHF
cdr3_nt: TGTGCCAGCAGAGCGGGGGCGGCGGGCTCACCCCTCCACTTT
d_call: -
clone_size: -
v_call: TRBV7-9
j_call: TRBJ1-6

cdr3_aa: CASREKAGGTGELFF
cdr3_nt: TGTGCCAGCAGGGAGAAGGCAGGGGGGACCGGGGAGCTGTTTTTT
d_call: -
clone_size: -
v_call: TRBV7-8
j_call: TRBJ2-2

cdr3_aa: CASSLQQGMNTEAFF
cdr3_nt: TGTGCCAGCAGCTTACAACAGGGCATGAACACTGAAGCTTTCTTT
d_call: -
clone_size: -
v_call: TRBV7-9
j_call: TRBJ1-1

cdr3_aa: CASSQVSRGTDTQYF
cdr3_nt: TGCGCCAGCAGCCAAGTGAGCCGGGGCACAGATACGCAGTATTTT
d_call: -
clone_size: -
v_call: TRBV4-3
j_call: TRBJ2-3

cdr3_aa: CASSDSTGSRGYTF
cdr3_nt: TGTGCCAGCAGTGACTCGACAGGGTCTCGTGGCTACACCTTC
d_call: TRBD1
clone_size: -
v_call: TRBV6-4
j_call: TRBJ1-2

cdr3_aa: CASSRSGRGPYGYTF
cdr3_nt: TGCGCCAGCAGCCGGTCCGGGAGGGGTCCCTATGGCTACACCTTC
d_call: -
clone_size: -
v_call: TRBV4-3
j_call: TRBJ1-2

cdr3_aa: CASSQGSGGNYNEQFF
cdr3_nt: TGCGCCAGCAGCCAGGGTAGCGGGGGGAACTACAATGAGCAGTTCTTC
d_call: TRBD2
clone_size: -
v_call: TRBV4-3
j_call: TRBJ2-1

cdr3_aa: CASSFTAGNTIYF
cdr3_nt: TGTGCCAGCAGTTTTACGGCTGGAAACACCATATATTTT
d_call: -
clone_size: few
v_call: TRBV27
j_call: TRBJ1-3

cdr3_aa: CASSFGQGGHNEQFF
cdr3_nt: TGTGCCAGCAGCTTTGGGCAGGGCGGCCACAATGAGCAGTTCTTC
d_call: -
clone_size: -
v_call: TRBV5-4
j_call: TRBJ2-1

cdr3_aa: CASSLVFDTQPYGYTF
cdr3_nt: TGTGCCAGCAGCTTGGTGTTTGACACCCAACCCTATGGCTACACCTTC
d_call: -
clone_size: -
v_call: TRBV5-6
j_call: TRBJ1-2

cdr3_aa: CASSSGTGNEQFF
cdr3_nt: TGTGCCAGCAGTTCCGGGACAGGGAATGAGCAGTTCTTC
d_call: TRBD1
clone_size: -
v_call: TRBV2
j_call: TRBJ2-1

cdr3_aa: CASRDRGYNEQFF
cdr3_nt: TGTGCCAGCCGGGACAGGGGCTACAATGAGCAGTTCTTC
d_call: TRBD1
clone_size: -
v_call: TRBV5-4
j_call: TRBJ2-1

cdr3_aa: CASSATSGTSLEQYF
cdr3_nt: TGTGCCAGCAGTGCAACTAGCGGGACATCCCTCGAGCAGTACTTC
d_call: TRBD2
clone_size: -
v_call: TRBV2
j_call: TRBJ2-7

cdr3_aa: CASSGGSTGNTIYF
cdr3_nt: TGTGCCAGCAGTGGGGGCAGTACTGGAAACACCATATATTTT
d_call: -
clone_size: -
v_call: TRBV6-1
j_call: TRBJ1-3

cdr3_aa: CSAVGQREAFF
cdr3_nt: TGCAGTGCTGTGGGACAGAGAGAAGCTTTCTTT
d_call: TRBD1
clone_size: -
v_call: TRBV20-1
j_call: TRBJ1-1

cdr3_aa: CASSPGVGELFF
cdr3_nt: TGTGCCAGCAGTCCCGGTGTCGGGGAGCTGTTTTTT
d_call: -
clone_size: -
v_call: TRBV6-9
j_call: TRBJ2-2

cdr3_aa: CASSSRSLEQYF
cdr3_nt: TGTGCCAGCAGCTCCCGCAGTTTGGAGCAGTACTTC
d_call: -
clone_size: -
v_call: TRBV7-9
j_call: TRBJ2-7

cdr3_aa: CASSPGRGKTNEKLFF
cdr3_nt: TGCGCCAGCAGCCCCGGGAGGGGTAAGACTAATGAAAAACTGTTTTTT
d_call: -
clone_size: -
v_call: TRBV5-1
j_call: TRBJ1-4

cdr3_aa: CASSLNPSGGTAYEQYF
cdr3_nt: TGCGCCAGCAGCCTTAACCCTAGCGGGGGGACAGCCTACGAGCAGTACTTC
d_call: TRBD2
clone_size: -
v_call: TRBV4-3
j_call: TRBJ2-7

cdr3_aa: CASTTGGLETQYF
cdr3_nt: TGTGCCAGCACCACAGGGGGCTTGGAGACCCAGTACTTC
d_call: TRBD1
clone_size: -
v_call: TRBV5-4
j_call: TRBJ2-5

cdr3_aa: CSATGPITGELFF
cdr3_nt: TGCAGCGCGACAGGCCCTATCACCGGGGAGCTGTTTTTT
d_call: -
clone_size: -
v_call: TRBV29-1
j_call: TRBJ2-2

cdr3_aa: CASSPPSGRTGELFF
cdr3_nt: TGTGCCAGCAGTCCGCCCTCTGGGCGCACCGGGGAGCTGTTTTTT
d_call: -
clone_size: -
v_call: TRBV6-5
j_call: TRBJ2-2

cdr3_aa: CASSRQRSGLAGEGGELFF
cdr3_nt: TGTGCCAGCAGCCGTCAGAGAAGCGGACTAGCGGGAGAAGGCGGGGAGCTGTTTTTT
d_call: TRBD2
clone_size: -
v_call: TRBV4-2
j_call: TRBJ2-2

cdr3_aa: CASSFWRVRSYNEQFF
cdr3_nt: TGCGCCAGCAGCTTCTGGCGGGTCCGCTCCTACAATGAGCAGTTCTTC
d_call: -
clone_size: -
v_call: TRBV5-1
j_call: TRBJ2-1

cdr3_aa: CASSLTSGSSEQYF
cdr3_nt: TGCGCCAGCAGCCTTACTAGCGGGAGTAGCGAGCAGTACTTC
d_call: TRBD2
clone_size: once
v_call: TRBV5-1
j_call: TRBJ2-7

cdr3_aa: CASSVEGGPYSTDTQYF
cdr3_nt: TGTGCCAGCAGCGTGGAGGGGGGGCCTTATAGCACAGATACGCAGTATTTT
d_call: -
clone_size: -
v_call: TRBV9
j_call: TRBJ2-3

cdr3_aa: CASSDSQRFNYGYTF
cdr3_nt: TGTGCCAGCAGTGACTCCCAGAGGTTCAACTATGGCTACACCTTC
d_call: -
clone_size: -
v_call: TRBV6-1
j_call: TRBJ1-2

cdr3_aa: CASSLGRGRTNTEAFF
cdr3_nt: TGCGCCAGCAGCTTGGGGCGGGGTCGGACGAACACTGAAGCTTTCTTT
d_call: -
clone_size: -
v_call: TRBV5-1
j_call: TRBJ1-1

cdr3_aa: CASSLGTSGGLGETQYF
cdr3_nt: TGTGCCAGCAGCCTAGGGACTAGCGGGGGGTTAGGGGAGACCCAGTACTTC
d_call: TRBD2
clone_size: -
v_call: TRBV7-2
j_call: TRBJ2-5

cdr3_aa: CASSYSWQSNTGELFF
cdr3_nt: TGTGCCAGCAGTTACTCGTGGCAGTCGAACACCGGGGAGCTGTTTTTT
d_call: -
clone_size: -
v_call: TRBV6-5
j_call: TRBJ2-2